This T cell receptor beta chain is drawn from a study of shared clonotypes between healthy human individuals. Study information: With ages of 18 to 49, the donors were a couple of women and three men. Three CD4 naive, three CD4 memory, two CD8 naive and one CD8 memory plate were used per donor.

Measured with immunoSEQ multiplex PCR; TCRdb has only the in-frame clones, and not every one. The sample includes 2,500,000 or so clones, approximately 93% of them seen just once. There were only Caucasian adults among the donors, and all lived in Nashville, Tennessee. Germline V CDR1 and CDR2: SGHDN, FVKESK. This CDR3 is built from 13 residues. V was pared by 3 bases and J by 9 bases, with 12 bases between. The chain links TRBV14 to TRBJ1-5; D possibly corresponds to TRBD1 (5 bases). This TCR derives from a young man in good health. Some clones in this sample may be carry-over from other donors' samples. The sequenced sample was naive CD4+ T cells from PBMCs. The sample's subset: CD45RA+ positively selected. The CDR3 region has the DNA TGTGCCAGCAGCCAGCTTCGGGGGGGGCCCCAGCATTTT. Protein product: CASSQLRGGPQHF.